These 25 T cell receptor beta chains were sequenced from one sample in a study of shared clonotypes between healthy human individuals. Naive CD8 cells lacked CD45RO and underwent positive selection for CCR7, leaving out terminally differentiated effector memory CD45RA+ cells. Only in-frame clones appear in the TCRdb table, and some are missing; sequencing was by immunoSEQ multiplex PCR. The sample holds 1.5 million to 2.5 million clones, about 94% seen once. Sequenced: naive CD8+ T cells sorted from blood. These receptors came from a man younger than 35 in good health.

V and J are TRBV13 and TRBJ2-5; D gene uncertain. Germline CDR1 and CDR2: PRHDT and FYEKMQ (reference sequence). CDR3 size: 15 residues. Trimming removed 4 bases from V and 5 bases from J, with 17 bases in between. The CDR3 region is CASSSLKGSGETQYF. CDR3 coding DNA: TGTGCCAGCAGCTCCCTAAAGGGATCGGGTGAGACCCAGTACTTC.

V and J are TRBV6-5 and TRBJ2-7; 7 positions agree with TRBD1. CDR1 is MNHEY, CDR2 SVGAGI, per germline. This CDR3 region has 15 residues. V lost 2 bases to trimming and J lost 0 bases; unmatched junction nucleotides: 4. DNA of the CDR3: TGTGCCAGCAGTTACGTAGGGGACAGCTCCTACGAGCAGTACTTC. It is translated as CASSYVGDSSYEQYF.

This chain links TRBV30 with TRBJ2-3; 7 bases are a match to TRBD1. The CDR3 spans 15 residues. Germline CDR1 is GTSNPN and CDR2 is SVGIG (reference sequence). With V trimmed by 4 bases and J by 6 bases, 13 bases remained unmatched. The CDR3 region has the DNA TGTGCCTGGATGCTGGCAGGGGGTCAGTTGGATACGCAGTATTTT. The encoded protein is CAWMLAGGQLDTQYF.

About this clone: This CDR3 is also generated by other DNA sequences in the sample. The chain links TRBV9 to TRBJ2-3; 7 nucleotides agree with TRBD2. This CDR3 contains 15 residues. Germline V gene sequence: CDR1 SGDLS, CDR2 YYNGEE. J gave up 0 bases and V 0 bases, and 1 base lay outside the gene matches. The CDR3 nucleotides are TGTGCCAGCAGCGTAGCGGGAGGTAGCACAGATACGCAGTATTTT. It translates to CASSVAGGSTDTQYF.

The chain carries TRBV5-1 and TRBJ1-1, with D possibly being TRBD1 (6 bases). The CDR3 length is 14 residues. Trimming left V 1 base short and J 4 bases short, with 11 bases between. Germline V gene sequence: CDR1 SGHRS, CDR2 YFSETQ. The CDR3 nucleotides are TGCGCCAGCAGCTTGCGGGGGCCGCGCACTGAAGCTTTCTTT. As protein: CASSLRGPRTEAFF.

This chain connects TRBV27 to TRBJ1-5, with 7 bases that match TRBD1. Looked up from germline, CDR1 is MNHEY and CDR2 is SMNVEV (reference sequence). With V trimmed by 0 bases and J by 5 bases, 4 bases remained unmatched. This CDR3 has 15 amino acids. CDR3: CASSLSRGSHQPQHF. DNA for the CDR3: TGTGCCAGCAGTTTATCCAGGGGGTCACATCAGCCCCAGCATTTT.

About this clone: Within the sample, other DNA sequences also encode this same CDR3. V gene TRBV27 combines with J gene TRBJ2-7; unclear D gene. Trimming took off 3 bases at V and 2 bases at J, with 5 bases between the two ends. Germline assignment: CDR1 MNHEY and CDR2 SMNVEV (reference sequence). There are 12 residues in the CDR3. The CDR3 region has the DNA TGTGCCAGCAGTTTTGGACCCTACGAGCAGTACTTC. Translating gives CASSFGPYEQYF.

This clone was counted a few times. The chain joins TRBV7-9 to TRBJ1-6; 10 bases match TRBD1. The germline CDR1 and CDR2 sequences are SEHNR and FQNEAQ (reference sequence). The CDR3 totals 16 residues. Trimming took 7 bases from V and 7 from J; bases not matched to a gene: 10. CDR3 in amino acids: CASTSPGGQGNSPLHF. CDR3 sequence (DNA): TGTGCCAGCACCTCCCCAGGGGGACAGGGGAATTCACCCCTCCACTTT.

This chain joins TRBV10-1 and TRBJ2-1; 11 bases fit TRBD2. Unmatched junction bases numbered 6, after V lost 5 bases and J lost 6 bases. CDR1 is WNHNN, CDR2 SYGVQD, per germline (reference sequence). The CDR3 runs to 15 residues. The CDR3 is CASSNIAGGPNEQFF. In nucleotides, the CDR3 is TGCGCCAGCAGTAATATAGCGGGGGGGCCCAATGAGCAGTTCTTC.

A remark on this clone: Different DNA sequences within this sample yield the same CDR3. The rearrangement links TRBV27 to TRBJ2-7, with D unclear. The CDR3 length is 13 residues. The V end lost 3 bases, the J end lost 3 bases, and 9 bases lay between the germline ends. CDR1 and CDR2 (germline): MNHEY, SMNVEV (reference sequence). The CDR3 DNA reads TGTGCCAGCAGTTTGACTGCTAACTACGAGCAGTACTTC. Translated, it gives CASSLTANYEQYF.

The V gene is TRBV27, the J gene TRBJ2-1; 11 bases agree with TRBD1. Germline loops: CDR1 MNHEY, CDR2 SMNVEV (reference sequence). The CDR3 runs to 15 residues. V was pared by 6 bases and J by 8 bases, with 9 bases of the junction left unmatched. The CDR3 DNA sequence: TGTGCCAGCAGCCTTATATGGGACAGGGGGTATGAGCAGTTCTTC. This encodes CASSLIWDRGYEQFF.

The chain carries TRBV13 and TRBJ2-3; D unresolved. CDR1 and CDR2 from the germline V gene are PRHDT and FYEKMQ (reference sequence). The CDR3 sequence is 15 residues long. The V end lost 1 base, the J end lost 4 bases, and 12 bases lay between the germline ends. In nucleotides, the CDR3 is TGTGCCAGCAGCTTAGTGGCAGGTCCACCAGATACGCAGTATTTT. It is translated as CASSLVAGPPDTQYF.

The chain has TRBV19 and TRBJ2-7; maybe TRBD1 (6 bases). V lost 5 bases to trimming and J lost 1 base, with 18 bases between them. CDR1 is LNHDA, CDR2 SQIVND, per germline (reference sequence). The CDR3 covers 16 residues. CDR3 sequence: CASSAYTETGSYEQYF. In nucleotides, the CDR3 is TGTGCCAGTAGTGCCTATACGGAGACAGGATCCTACGAGCAGTACTTC. The full variable domain, rest sourced from reference TRBV19 and TRBJ2-7, is DGGITQSPKYLFRKEGQNVTLSCEQNLNHDAMYWYRQDPGQGLRLIYYSQIVNDFQKGDIAEGYSVSREKKESFPLTVTSAQKNPTAFYLCASSAYTETGSYEQYFGPGTRLTVT.

The V and J genes are TRBV27 and TRBJ2-7, with 11 bases identical to TRBD2. The CDR3 totals 15 residues. Trimming at V came to 6 bases and at J to 2 bases, leaving 6 bases not matched to a gene. In germline, CDR1 is MNHEY, CDR2 SMNVEV (reference sequence). CDR3 nucleotide sequence: TGTGCCAGCAGCTCCGGGACTAGCGGAACCTACGAGCAGTACTTC. Encoded protein: CASSSGTSGTYEQYF.

The V gene is TRBV4-3, the J gene TRBJ2-6, with a possible D match to TRBD1 (6 bases). Germline CDR1 is LGHNA and CDR2 is YSLEER. This CDR3 has 17 amino acids. V lost 4 bases to trimming and J lost 2 bases, with 15 bases between them. The CDR3 coding sequence is TGCGCCAGCAGCCCCCAGGGGCCCGGTGCTGGGGCCAACGTCCTGACTTTC. It yields the protein CASSPQGPGAGANVLTF.

The CDR3 DNA is TGTGCCAGCAGTAGGGACGCCAGCTCCTACGAGCAGTACTTC. It codes for CASSRDASSYEQYF. The chain couples TRBV2 to TRBJ2-7; D may be TRBD1 or TRBD2 (5 bases each). This CDR3 comprises 14 residues. CDR1 and CDR2 from the germline V gene are SNHLY and FYNNEI. Trimming took off 5 bases at V and 0 bases at J, with 11 bases between the two ends.

V usage is TRBV27 and J usage is TRBJ2-7; D is tentatively TRBD1 or TRBD2 (5 bases each). The CDR3 length is 16 residues. V gave up 5 bases and J gave up 1 base, with 18 bases separating them. The germline gives CDR1 MNHEY, CDR2 SMNVEV (reference sequence). Here the CDR3 reads CASSPSTGTFSYEQYF. CDR3 nucleotide sequence: TGTGCCAGCAGTCCATCGACTGGGACGTTTTCCTACGAGCAGTACTTC.

The chain employs TRBV9 and TRBJ2-7; 11 bases agree with TRBD2. The CDR3 runs to 16 residues. V trimming: 4 bases; J trimming: 0 bases; junction bases outside the gene matches: 6. CDR1 and CDR2 (germline): SGDLS, YYNGEE. The CDR3 nucleotides read TGTGCCAGCAGCCCCAAGGGACTAGCGGACTCCTACGAGCAGTACTTC. Translation: CASSPKGLADSYEQYF.

The chain joins TRBV30 to TRBJ2-7; the D gene is possibly TRBD1 (6 bases). CDR1 and CDR2 (germline): GTSNPN, SVGIG (reference sequence). V lost 6 bases and J 6 bases, leaving 21 bases between the germline ends. The CDR3 consists of 14 residues. The CDR3 reads CACAFRDTFGEQYF. The CDR3 coding sequence is TGTGCCTGTGCATTCCGGGACACCTTTGGCGAGCAGTACTTC.

The chain links TRBV28 to TRBJ1-5; 9 positions match TRBD1. Germline CDR1 is MDHEN and CDR2 is SYDVKM. The CDR3 is 20 amino acids. Losses at the gene ends were 6 bases for V and 2 bases for J; bases not matched to a gene: 20. As DNA, the CDR3 is TGTGCCAGCAGCCGACCTATTGGACAGGGGTTTTCATGGGGCAATCAGCCCCAGCATTTT. It translates to CASSRPIGQGFSWGNQPQHF.

CDR3 loop: CASSLLPPGQETQYF. CDR3 DNA sequence: TGTGCCAGCAGTTTATTACCCCCCGGGCAAGAGACCCAGTACTTC. This chain uses TRBV27 with TRBJ2-5; D is unresolved. The germline CDR1 and CDR2 sequences are MNHEY and SMNVEV (reference sequence). The CDR3 has 15 residues. V was shortened by 1 base and J by 2 bases, with 11 bases between the two germline ends.

The chain joins TRBV27 to TRBJ1-2, with 10 bases lining up with TRBD1. This CDR3 is built from 13 residues. The V segment lost 3 bases and the J segment 7 bases; nucleotides outside the gene matches: 2. Germline-derived CDR1 and CDR2 are MNHEY and SMNVEV (reference sequence). The CDR3 reads CASSFGTGVGYTF. As DNA, the CDR3 is TGTGCCAGCAGTTTTGGGACAGGGGTTGGCTACACCTTC.

The rearrangement joins TRBV14 to TRBJ1-2; perhaps TRBD1 as D (5 bases). Trimming shortened V by 0 bases and J by 4 bases, and 18 bases separated the two germline ends. This CDR3 comprises 17 residues. From germline, CDR1 is SGHDN and CDR2 FVKESK. CDR3 protein: CASSQDVGGAPVYGYTF. The CDR3 bases are TGTGCCAGCAGCCAAGATGTAGGAGGGGCACCTGTCTATGGCTACACCTTC.

DNA of the CDR3: TGCGCCAGCAGCTCCCGACAGGGAACGGATACGCAGTATTTT. Encoded protein: CASSSRQGTDTQYF. The V call is TRBV5-1, the J call TRBJ2-3, with TRBD1 identical over 7 bases. The V and J ends lost 3 bases and 6 bases, in that order; junction bases with no gene match: 7. Germline loops: CDR1 SGHRS, CDR2 YFSETQ. The CDR3 totals 14 residues.

The chain couples TRBV10-1 to TRBJ2-1, with 14 bases fitting TRBD2. The V segment lost 8 bases and the J segment 2 bases; nucleotides outside the gene matches: 8. This CDR3 contains 17 residues. CDR1 is WNHNN, CDR2 SYGVQD, per germline (reference sequence). CDR3 region: CASRGTSGRVAYNEQFF. CDR3 nucleotides: TGCGCCAGCCGTGGGACTAGCGGGAGAGTGGCCTACAATGAGCAGTTCTTC.